The T cell receptor beta chain described here comes from a study of blood T cell repertoires in COVID-19. Study in general: PBMCs, B-cell-depleted T cells, or T cells were the source of the cDNA or gDNA that made up the material.

The assay was immunoSEQ multiplex PCR, and TCRdb's table has in-frame clones only and misses some. The sample lists 100,000 to 130,000 clones, approximately 88% occurring once. The V gene's germline CDR1 is SGDLS and CDR2 YYNGEE. With 4 bases clipped from V and 1 base from J, the junction kept 12 bases outside the gene matches. The CDR3 has 17 residues. The chain links TRBV9 to TRBJ1-2, with 8 bases fitting TRBD1. This TCR was recovered from a human donor in a cohort sampled during active COVID-19. Sequencing input: peripheral blood. The CDR3 reads CASSPSIGDRGNYGYTF. The CDR3 nucleotides are TGTGCCAGCAGCCCTAGTATTGGCGACAGGGGTAACTATGGCTACACCTTC. The complete variable domain, with remaining parts taken from reference TRBV9 and TRBJ1-2, reads DSGVTQTPKHLITATGQRVTLRCSPRSGDLSVYWYQQSLDQGLQFLIQYYNGEERAKGNILERFSAQQFPDLHSELNLSSLELGDSALYFCASSPSIGDRGNYGYTFGSGTRLTVV.